This TCR beta chain is drawn from a study of blood T cell repertoires in COVID-19. Overall study context: COVID-19 samples collected from the United States, Italy and Spain covered acute and convalescent phases. The cDNA or gDNA used as material had been derived from T cells, B-cell-depleted T cells, or PBMCs.

This CDR3 is built from 16 residues. Per germline, CDR1 SGHRS and CDR2 YFSETQ. V lost 0 bases to trimming and J lost 2 bases; unmatched junction nucleotides: 3. Source study methods: Reference gene primer amplification in the assay estimated nucleated cell counts. Data came from immunoSEQ multiplex PCR; TCRdb stores just in-frame clones and leaves some out. The D gene and trimming were derived from the DNA, and the V and J assignments and clone size from that table. The sample contains more than 50,000 clones, over 80% of which appear only once. This clone has a single count. The source material was peripheral blood. The TCR comes from a woman aged 60-75 years with acute or convalescent COVID-19. The chain combines TRBV5-1 with TRBJ1-3; 9 bases are shared with TRBD1. CDR3 nucleotides: TGCGCCAGCAGCTTGGGACAGGGGGGCCCTGGAAACACCATATATTTT. Its protein product is CASSLGQGGPGNTIYF.